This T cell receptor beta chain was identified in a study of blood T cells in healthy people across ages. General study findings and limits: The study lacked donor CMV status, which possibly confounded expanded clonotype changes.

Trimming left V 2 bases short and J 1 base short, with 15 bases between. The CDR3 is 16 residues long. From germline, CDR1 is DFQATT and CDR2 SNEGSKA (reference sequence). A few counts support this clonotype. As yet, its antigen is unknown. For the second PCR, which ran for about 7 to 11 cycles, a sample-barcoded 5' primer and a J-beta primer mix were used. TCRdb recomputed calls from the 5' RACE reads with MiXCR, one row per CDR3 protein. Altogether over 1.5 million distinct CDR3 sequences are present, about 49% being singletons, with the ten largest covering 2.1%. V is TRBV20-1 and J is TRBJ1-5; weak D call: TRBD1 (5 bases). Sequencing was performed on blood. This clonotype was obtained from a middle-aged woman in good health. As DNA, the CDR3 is TGCAGTGCTAGAAGGCCTGGGGGTGAGAGCAATCAGCCCCAGCATTTT. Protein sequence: CSARRPGGESNQPQHF.